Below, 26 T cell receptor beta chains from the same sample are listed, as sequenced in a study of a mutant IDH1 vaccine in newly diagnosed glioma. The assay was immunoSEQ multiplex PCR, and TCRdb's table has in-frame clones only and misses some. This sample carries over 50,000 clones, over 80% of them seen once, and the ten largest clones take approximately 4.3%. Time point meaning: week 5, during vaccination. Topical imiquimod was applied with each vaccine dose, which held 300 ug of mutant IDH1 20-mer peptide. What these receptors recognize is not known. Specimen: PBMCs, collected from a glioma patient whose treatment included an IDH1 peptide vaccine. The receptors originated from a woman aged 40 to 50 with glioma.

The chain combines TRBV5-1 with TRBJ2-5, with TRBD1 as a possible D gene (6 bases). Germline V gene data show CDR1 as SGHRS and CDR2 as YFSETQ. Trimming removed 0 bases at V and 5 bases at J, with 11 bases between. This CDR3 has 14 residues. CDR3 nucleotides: TGCGCCAGCAGCTTGGACCCGAGGGGGGAGACCCAGTACTTC. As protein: CASSLDPRGETQYF.

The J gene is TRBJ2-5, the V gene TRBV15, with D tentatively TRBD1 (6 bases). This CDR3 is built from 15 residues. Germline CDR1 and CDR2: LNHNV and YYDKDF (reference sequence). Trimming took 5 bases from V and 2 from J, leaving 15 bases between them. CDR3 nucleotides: TGTGCCACCAGCTCACCGCCACAGGGACAAGAGACCCAGTACTTC. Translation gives CATSSPPQGQETQYF. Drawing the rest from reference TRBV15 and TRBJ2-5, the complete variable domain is DAMVIQNPRYQVTQFGKPVTLSCSQTLNHNVMYWYQQKSSQAPKLLFHYYDKDFNNEADTPDNFQSRRPNTSFCFLDIRSPGLGDTAMYLCATSSPPQGQETQYFGPGTRLLVL.

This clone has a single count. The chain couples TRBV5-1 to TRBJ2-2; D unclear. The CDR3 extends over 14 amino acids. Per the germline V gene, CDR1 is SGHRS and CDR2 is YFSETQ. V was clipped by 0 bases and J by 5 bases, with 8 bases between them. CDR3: CASSLDSPTGELFF. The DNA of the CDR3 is TGCGCCAGCAGCTTGGATTCTCCTACCGGGGAGCTGTTTTTT.

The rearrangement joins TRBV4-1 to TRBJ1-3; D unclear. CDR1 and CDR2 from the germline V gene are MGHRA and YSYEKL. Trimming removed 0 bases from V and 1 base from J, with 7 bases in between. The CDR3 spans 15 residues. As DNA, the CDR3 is TGCGCCAGCAGCCAAGATCTGGGATCTGGAAACACCATATATTTT. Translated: CASSQDLGSGNTIYF.

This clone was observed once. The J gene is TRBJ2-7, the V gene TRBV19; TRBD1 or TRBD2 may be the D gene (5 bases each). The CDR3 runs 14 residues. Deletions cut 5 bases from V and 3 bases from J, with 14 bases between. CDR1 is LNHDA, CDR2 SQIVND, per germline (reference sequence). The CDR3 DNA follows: TGTGCCAGTAGTGCCGGGACGGCTGTCTACGAGCAGTACTTC. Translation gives CASSAGTAVYEQYF.

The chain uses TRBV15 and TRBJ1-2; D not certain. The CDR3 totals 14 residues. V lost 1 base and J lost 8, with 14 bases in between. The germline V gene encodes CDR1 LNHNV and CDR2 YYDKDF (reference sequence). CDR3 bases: TGTGCCACCAGCAGAGGATGGGATACTAACGGCTACACCTTC. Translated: CATSRGWDTNGYTF.

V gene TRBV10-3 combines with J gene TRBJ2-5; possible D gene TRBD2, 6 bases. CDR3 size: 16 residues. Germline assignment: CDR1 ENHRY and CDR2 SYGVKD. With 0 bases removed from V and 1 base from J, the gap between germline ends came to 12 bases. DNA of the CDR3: TGTGCCATCAGTGAGTCCCGGGGACTCTTCCAAGAGACCCAGTACTTC. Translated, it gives CAISESRGLFQETQYF.

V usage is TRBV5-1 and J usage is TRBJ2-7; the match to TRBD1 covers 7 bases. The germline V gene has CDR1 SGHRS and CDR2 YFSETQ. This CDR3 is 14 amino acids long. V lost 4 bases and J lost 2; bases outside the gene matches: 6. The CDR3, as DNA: TGCGCCAGCAGCATCATGACAGGGCCCTACGAGCAGTACTTC. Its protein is CASSIMTGPYEQYF.

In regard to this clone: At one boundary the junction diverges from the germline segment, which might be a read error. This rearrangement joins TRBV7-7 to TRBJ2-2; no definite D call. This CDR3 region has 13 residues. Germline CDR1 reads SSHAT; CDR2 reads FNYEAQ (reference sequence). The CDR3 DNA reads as TGTGCTAGCAGCTTAGTTAATTCCGGGGAGCTGTTTTTT. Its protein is CASSLVNSGELFF.

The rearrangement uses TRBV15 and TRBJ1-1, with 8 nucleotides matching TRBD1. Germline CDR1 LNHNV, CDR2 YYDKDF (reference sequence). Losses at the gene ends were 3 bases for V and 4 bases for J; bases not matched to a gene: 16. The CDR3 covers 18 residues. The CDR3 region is CATSSSRFNRGSGTEAFF. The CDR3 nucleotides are TGTGCCACCAGCAGTTCCCGCTTCAACAGGGGGTCGGGCACTGAAGCTTTCTTT.

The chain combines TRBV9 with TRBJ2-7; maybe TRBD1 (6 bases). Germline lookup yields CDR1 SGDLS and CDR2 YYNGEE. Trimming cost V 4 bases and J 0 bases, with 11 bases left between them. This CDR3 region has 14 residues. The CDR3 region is CASSLTGISYEQYF. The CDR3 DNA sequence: TGTGCCAGCAGCCTTACAGGGATCTCCTACGAGCAGTACTTC.

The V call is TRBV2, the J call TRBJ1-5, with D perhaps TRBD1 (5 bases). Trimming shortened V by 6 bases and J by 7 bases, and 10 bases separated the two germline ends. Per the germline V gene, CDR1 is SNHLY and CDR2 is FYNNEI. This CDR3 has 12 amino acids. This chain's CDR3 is CASRVGGQPQHF. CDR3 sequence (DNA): TGTGCCAGCAGGGTCGGGGGACAGCCCCAGCATTTT.

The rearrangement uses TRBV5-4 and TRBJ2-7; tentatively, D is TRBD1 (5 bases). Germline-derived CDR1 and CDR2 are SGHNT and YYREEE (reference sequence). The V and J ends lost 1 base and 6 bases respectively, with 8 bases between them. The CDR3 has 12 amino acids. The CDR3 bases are TGTGCCAGCAGCTTGTCAGGGCTCGAGCAGTACTTC. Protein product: CASSLSGLEQYF.

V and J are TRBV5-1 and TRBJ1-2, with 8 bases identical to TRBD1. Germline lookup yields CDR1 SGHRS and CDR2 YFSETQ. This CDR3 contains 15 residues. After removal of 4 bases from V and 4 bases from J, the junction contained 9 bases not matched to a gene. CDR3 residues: CASSRGQDSSYGYTF. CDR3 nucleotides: TGCGCCAGCAGCCGGGGACAGGACTCTTCCTATGGCTACACCTTC.

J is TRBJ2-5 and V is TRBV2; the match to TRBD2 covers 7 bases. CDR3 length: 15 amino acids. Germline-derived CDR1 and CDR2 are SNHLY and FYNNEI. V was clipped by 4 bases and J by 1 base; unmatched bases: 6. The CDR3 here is CASSVGGGTQETQYF. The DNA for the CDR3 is TGTGCCAGCAGTGTTGGGGGAGGGACCCAAGAGACCCAGTACTTC. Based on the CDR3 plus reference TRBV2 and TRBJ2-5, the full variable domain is EPEVTQTPSHQVTQMGQEVILRCVPISNHLYFYWYRQILGQKVEFLVSFYNNEISEKSEIFDDQFSVERPDGSNFTLKIRSTKLEDSAMYFCASSVGGGTQETQYFGPGTRLLVL.

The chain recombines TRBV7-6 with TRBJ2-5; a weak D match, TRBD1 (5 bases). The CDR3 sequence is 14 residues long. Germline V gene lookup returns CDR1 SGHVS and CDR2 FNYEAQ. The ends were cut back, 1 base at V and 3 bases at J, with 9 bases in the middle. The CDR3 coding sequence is TGTGCCAGCAGCTTAGTGGCAGGGAAAGAGACCCAGTACTTC. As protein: CASSLVAGKETQYF.

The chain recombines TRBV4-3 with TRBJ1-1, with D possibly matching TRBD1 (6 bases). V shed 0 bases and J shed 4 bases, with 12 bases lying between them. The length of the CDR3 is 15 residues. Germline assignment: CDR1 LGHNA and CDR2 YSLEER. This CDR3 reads CASSQERGRGTEAFF. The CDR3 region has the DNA TGCGCCAGCAGCCAAGAAAGGGGCAGGGGCACTGAAGCTTTCTTT.

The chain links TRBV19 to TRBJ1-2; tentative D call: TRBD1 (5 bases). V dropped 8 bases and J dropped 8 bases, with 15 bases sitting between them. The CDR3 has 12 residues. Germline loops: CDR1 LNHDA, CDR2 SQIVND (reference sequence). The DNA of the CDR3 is TGTGCCAGTTCCTCGCAGGGTACCGGCTACACCTTC. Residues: CASSSQGTGYTF.

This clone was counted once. This CDR3 reads CASNPQPASTDTQYF. DNA of the CDR3: TGTGCCAGCAACCCCCAGCCGGCAAGCACAGATACGCAGTATTTT. The chain joins TRBV7-2 to TRBJ2-3; D is unclear. The germline gives CDR1 SGHTA, CDR2 FQGNSA. The CDR3 sequence is 15 residues long. With 7 bases removed from V and 0 bases from J, the gap between germline ends came to 14 bases. Full variable domain (missing parts from reference TRBV7-2 and TRBJ2-3): GAGVSQSPSNKVTEKGKDVELRCDPISGHTALYWYRQSLGQGLEFLIYFQGNSAPDKSGLPSDRFSAERTGGSVSTLTIQRTQQEDSAVYLCASNPQPASTDTQYFGPGTRLTVL.

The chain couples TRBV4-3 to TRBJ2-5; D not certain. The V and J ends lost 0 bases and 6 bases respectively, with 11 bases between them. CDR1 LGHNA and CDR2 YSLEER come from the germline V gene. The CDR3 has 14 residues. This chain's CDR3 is CASSQDVGRQTQYF. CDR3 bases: TGCGCCAGCAGCCAAGATGTCGGGCGACAGACCCAGTACTTC.

The CDR3 here is CATSRDRGEETQYF. The CDR3 DNA reads as TGTGCCACCAGCAGAGATCGGGGGGAAGAGACCCAGTACTTC. The genes are TRBV15 and TRBJ2-5, with TRBD2 matching 7 bases. The CDR3 totals 14 residues. After removal of 0 bases from V and 3 bases from J, the junction contained 1 base not matched to a gene. The V gene's germline CDR1 is LNHNV and CDR2 YYDKDF (reference sequence).

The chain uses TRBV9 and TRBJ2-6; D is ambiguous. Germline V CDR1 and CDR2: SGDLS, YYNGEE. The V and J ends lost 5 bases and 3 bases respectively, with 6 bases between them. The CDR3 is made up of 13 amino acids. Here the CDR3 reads CASRGSGANVLTF. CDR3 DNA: TGTGCCAGCAGGGGTAGTGGGGCCAACGTCCTGACTTTC.

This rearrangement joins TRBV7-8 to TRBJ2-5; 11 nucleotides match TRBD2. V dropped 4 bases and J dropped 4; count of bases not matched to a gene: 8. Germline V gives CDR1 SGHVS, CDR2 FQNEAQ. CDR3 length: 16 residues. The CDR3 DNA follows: TGTGCCAGCAGCTCTTCGACTAGCGGGGTGACAGAGACCCAGTACTTC. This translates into CASSSSTSGVTETQYF.

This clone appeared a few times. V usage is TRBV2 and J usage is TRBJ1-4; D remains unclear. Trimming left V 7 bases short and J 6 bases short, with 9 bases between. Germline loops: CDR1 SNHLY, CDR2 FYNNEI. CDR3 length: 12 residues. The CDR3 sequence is CASNRGDEKLFF. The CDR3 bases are TGTGCCAGCAATCGGGGTGATGAAAAACTGTTTTTT.

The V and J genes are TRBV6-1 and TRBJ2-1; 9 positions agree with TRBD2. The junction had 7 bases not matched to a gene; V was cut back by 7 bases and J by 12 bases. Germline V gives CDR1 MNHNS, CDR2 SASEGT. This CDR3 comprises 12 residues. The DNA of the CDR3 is TGTGCCAGCATGTTTCTAGCGGGAAGGCAGTTCTTC. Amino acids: CASMFLAGRQFF.

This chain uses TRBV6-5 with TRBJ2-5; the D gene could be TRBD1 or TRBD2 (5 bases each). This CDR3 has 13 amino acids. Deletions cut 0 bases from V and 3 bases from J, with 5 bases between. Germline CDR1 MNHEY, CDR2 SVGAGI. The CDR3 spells CASSYSGEETQYF. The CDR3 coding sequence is TGTGCCAGCAGTTACTCGGGGGAAGAGACCCAGTACTTC.